The sequence of this T cell receptor (beta chain) was determined in a study of cytomegalovirus exposure and HLA in healthy donors. This CDR3 spans 17 amino acids. The germline gives CDR1 MNHEY, CDR2 SMNVEV (reference sequence). The V and J ends lost 5 bases and 7 bases, in that order; junction bases with no gene match: 10. With 60 Vbeta and 13 Jbeta primers, the PCR was carried out. The repertoire was sequenced with immunoSEQ multiplex PCR; TCRdb's copy has only in-frame clones and lacks some. The sample contains around 220,000 clones, around 83% of which appear only once. The material sequenced was PBMCs. This chain links TRBV27 with TRBJ2-5, with TRBD2 matching over 16 bases. The receptor's source is a girl aged 10 to 17 in good health and CMV-seronegative. The CDR3 protein is CASSPGTSGRDGGTQYF. The CDR3 DNA reads as TGTGCCAGCAGTCCCGGGACTAGCGGGAGGGATGGGGGGACCCAGTACTTC.